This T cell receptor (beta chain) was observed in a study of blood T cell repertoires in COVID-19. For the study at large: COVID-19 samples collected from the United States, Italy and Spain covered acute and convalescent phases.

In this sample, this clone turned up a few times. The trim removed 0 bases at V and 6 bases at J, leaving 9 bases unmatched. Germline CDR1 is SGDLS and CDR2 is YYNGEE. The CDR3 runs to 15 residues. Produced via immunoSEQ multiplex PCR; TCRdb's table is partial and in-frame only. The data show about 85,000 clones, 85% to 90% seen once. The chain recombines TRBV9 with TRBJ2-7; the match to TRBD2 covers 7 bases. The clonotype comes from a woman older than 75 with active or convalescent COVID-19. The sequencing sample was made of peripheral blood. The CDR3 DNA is TGTGCCAGCAGCGTAGGAGCGACTAGCAGTCTCGAGCAGTACTTC. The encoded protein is CASSVGATSSLEQYF.